This TCR beta chain was observed in a study of OX40 agonist ivuxolimab in advanced cancers. Study as a whole: An agonistic anti-OX40 (CD134) antibody, ivuxolimab, was used to treat the patients. Past anti-PD-1, anti-PD-L1 or anti-CTLA-4 therapy was accepted, and roughly 42% had received some. Study-level results: Expanded clones belonging to CD8+ T cells outnumbered, on average, those of CD4+.

In the case of this clone: The antigen is not known.

The data were produced by immunoSEQ multiplex PCR, yet TCRdb's version contains in-frame clones alone and is incomplete. The repertoire includes 95,000 to 100,000 clones, approximately 80% of them detected once, and more than 1.1% sits in the top ten. CDR1 SGHDN and CDR2 FVKESK come from the germline V gene. The CDR3 runs to 14 residues. Trimming stripped 0 bases from V and 9 bases from J, with 9 bases between. A history of autoimmune disease or systemic immunosuppression excluded patients. This receptor was obtained from an adult with an advanced solid tumor such as melanoma, head and neck, liver or kidney cancer. Sequenced material: CD4+ or CD8+ T cells sorted from blood, taken in a trial of the OX40 agonist ivuxolimab. The chain carries TRBV14 and TRBJ1-6, with D perhaps TRBD1 (5 bases). CDR3 sequence: CASSQESGGSPLHF. The CDR3 DNA follows: TGTGCCAGCAGCCAAGAATCGGGGGGTTCACCCCTCCACTTT.